The sequence of this T cell receptor beta chain was determined in a study of shared clonotypes between healthy human individuals. V lost 5 bases and J lost 4, with 15 bases in between. This CDR3 is 14 amino acids long. Germline CDR1 is ENHRY and CDR2 is SYGVKD. Findings of the study overall: Collection of samples was limited to blood; tissue repertoires likely differ. Incompleteness in sorted-subset sequencing, despite large depth, was shown by rarefaction.

Sequencing was performed with immunoSEQ multiplex PCR; in TCRdb, only in-frame clones are kept and a portion is missing. The repertoire holds over a million clones, with around three quarters as singletons. Division of CD4+ cells produced a CD45RA+ naive subset and a CD45RA-negative memory subset. As for this clone: Its target is unknown.

The sample was memory CD4+ T cells from PBMCs. Subset meaning: CD45RA-negative fraction. The genes are TRBV10-3 and TRBJ2-7; perhaps D is TRBD1 or TRBD2 (5 bases each). This clonotype originated in a young man in good health. Some clones in this sample may be carry-over from other donors' samples. The CDR3 nucleotides read TGTGCCATCAGTAACCGGCCTGGGGGTTACGAGCAGTACTTC. It translates to CAISNRPGGYEQYF.